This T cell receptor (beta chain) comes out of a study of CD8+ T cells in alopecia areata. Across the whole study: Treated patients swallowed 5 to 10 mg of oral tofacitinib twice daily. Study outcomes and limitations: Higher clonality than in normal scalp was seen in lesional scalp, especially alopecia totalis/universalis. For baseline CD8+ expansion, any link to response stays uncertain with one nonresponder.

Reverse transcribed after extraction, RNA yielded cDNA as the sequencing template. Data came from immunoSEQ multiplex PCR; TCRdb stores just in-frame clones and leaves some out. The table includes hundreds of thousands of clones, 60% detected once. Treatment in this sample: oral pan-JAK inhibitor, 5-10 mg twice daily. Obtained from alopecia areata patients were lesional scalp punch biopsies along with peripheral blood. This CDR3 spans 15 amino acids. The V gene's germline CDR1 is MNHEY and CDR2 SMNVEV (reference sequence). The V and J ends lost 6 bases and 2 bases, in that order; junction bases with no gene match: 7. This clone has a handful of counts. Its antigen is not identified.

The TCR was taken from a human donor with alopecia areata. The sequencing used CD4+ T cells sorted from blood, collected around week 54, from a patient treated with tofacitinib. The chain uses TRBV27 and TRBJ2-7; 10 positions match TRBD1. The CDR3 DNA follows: TGTGCCAGCAGGGGTTCTGGACAGGGGGCCTACGAGCAGTACTTC. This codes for CASRGSGQGAYEQYF.